Following are 29 T cell receptor beta chains from one sample sequenced in a study of T cell responses to AZD1222 COVID-19 vaccine. Profiling relied on immunoSEQ multiplex PCR, and the TCRdb table lists in-frame clones only, not all of them. Here the sample spans roughly 56,000 clones, 65% to 85% being singletons. The material sequenced was peripheral blood, taken 28 days after the second AZD1222 dose. These receptors were obtained from an adult who received the AZD1222 COVID-19 vaccine.

The J gene is TRBJ2-7, the V gene TRBV6-5, with 7 bases aligning to TRBD1. Germline trimming cut 9 bases from V and 5 bases from J; bases unmatched to any gene: 10. The germline CDR1 and CDR2 sequences are MNHEY and SVGAGI. The CDR3 consists of 13 residues. CDR3 bases: TGTGCCAGTTTGAGCCGGGACAGTAACGAGCAGTACTTC. Amino acid sequence: CASLSRDSNEQYF.

This chain joins TRBV9 and TRBJ1-2, with unresolved D. The CDR3 is 12 residues long. V was pared by 4 bases and J by 6 bases, with 10 bases between. Looked up from germline, CDR1 is SGDLS and CDR2 is YYNGEE. The CDR3 reads CASSSADHGYTF. The CDR3 DNA follows: TGTGCCAGCAGCTCGGCCGACCATGGCTACACCTTC.

The CDR3 is CASVIQASSTDTQYF. CDR3 sequence (DNA): TGTGCCAGCGTTATACAGGCCAGTAGCACAGATACGCAGTATTTT. The rearrangement links TRBV7-6 to TRBJ2-3; D might be TRBD1 (5 bases). This CDR3 region has 15 residues. V was shortened by 8 bases and J by 0 bases, with 15 bases between the two germline ends. Per germline, CDR1 SGHVS and CDR2 FNYEAQ.

The genes are TRBV15 and TRBJ1-3; 7 positions agree with TRBD1. V shed 0 bases and J 5 bases; nucleotides not matched to a gene: 16. Germline CDR1 LNHNV, CDR2 YYDKDF (reference sequence). The CDR3 extends over 19 amino acids. CDR3 coding DNA: TGTGCCACCAGCAGAGATAGAGAGGGGGCCGATAGTCCCCGAAACACCATATATTTT. Its translation: CATSRDREGADSPRNTIYF.

This clone was observed a handful of times. V and J are TRBV28 and TRBJ2-3; 8 bases are shared with TRBD2. This CDR3 is built from 18 residues. The junction had 11 bases not matched to a gene; V was cut back by 2 bases and J by 1 base. Germline CDR1 reads MDHEN; CDR2 reads SYDVKM. For the CDR3, the DNA is TGTGCCAGCAGTTTACTCCGTTCGGGAGCGGGAGGCACAGATACGCAGTATTTT. The encoded protein is CASSLLRSGAGGTDTQYF.

The gene calls are TRBV30 and TRBJ2-7, with D unclear. The CDR3 is 14 residues long. Germline CDR1 GTSNPN, CDR2 SVGIG (reference sequence). V shed 0 bases and J shed 3 bases, with 12 bases lying between them. The chain's CDR3 is CAWSVLTPNYEQYF. CDR3 sequence (DNA): TGTGCCTGGAGTGTACTAACCCCTAACTACGAGCAGTACTTC.

The V gene is TRBV6-6, the J gene TRBJ2-7, with D perhaps TRBD1 (6 bases). Germline V gene sequence: CDR1 MNHNY, CDR2 SVGAGI (reference sequence). V lost 8 bases and J 4 bases, leaving 21 bases between the germline ends. The CDR3 is 15 residues long. Here the CDR3 reads CASDDPRGSRYEQYF. CDR3 bases: TGTGCCAGCGACGACCCTAGGGGGTCACGATACGAGCAGTACTTC.

V gene TRBV6-5 combines with J gene TRBJ1-6, with D tentatively TRBD1 (5 bases). Between the trimmed V and J ends, which lost 2 bases and 8 bases, there was a span of 10 bases. This CDR3 has 14 amino acids. Germline lookup yields CDR1 MNHEY and CDR2 SVGAGI. The CDR3 loop is CASSYRGTDSPLHF. CDR3 nucleotides: TGTGCCAGCAGTTACAGGGGTACGGATTCACCCCTCCACTTT.

This clone has only a few counts. This chain links TRBV12-3 or TRBV12-4 with TRBJ1-1, with a weak D call TRBD1 (5 bases). The CDR3 totals 13 residues. V lost 4 bases, J lost 5 bases, and 11 bases lay in between. The CDR3 sequence: CASSWSGFTEAFF. The DNA of the CDR3 is TGTGCCAGCAGTTGGTCAGGGTTTACTGAAGCTTTCTTT.

CDR3 protein: CASSQDTSTSPLHF. The CDR3 nucleotides are TGTGCCAGCAGCCAGGACACCTCAACTTCACCCCTCCACTTT. V gene TRBV7-9 combines with J gene TRBJ1-6, with D tentatively TRBD1 (5 bases). The CDR3 spans 14 residues. Germline assignment: CDR1 SEHNR and CDR2 FQNEAQ (reference sequence). The V gene lost 5 bases and the J gene lost 9 bases, with 14 bases spanning the gap.

The genes are TRBV6-2 or TRBV6-3 and TRBJ2-5; 12 positions agree with TRBD1. CDR3 size: 16 residues. Germline lookup yields CDR1 MNHEY and CDR2 SVGEGT. Trimming removed 6 bases from V and 5 bases from J; junction bases left unmatched: 10. The CDR3 here is CASSRSGTGGGETQYF. CDR3 DNA: TGTGCCAGCAGCCGATCCGGGACAGGGGGCGGGGAGACCCAGTACTTC.

This chain uses TRBV5-8 with TRBJ1-4, with 9 bases fitting TRBD1. Trimming removed 1 base from V and 7 bases from J; junction bases left unmatched: 8. This CDR3 contains 16 residues. In germline, CDR1 is SGHTS, CDR2 YDEGEE. The DNA of the CDR3 is TGTGCCAGCAGCTTGTCGGGACAGGGATTTACTGAAAAACTGTTTTTT. It specifies CASSLSGQGFTEKLFF.

The chain links TRBV18 to TRBJ2-1; a possible D gene is TRBD2 (5 bases). This CDR3 region has 15 residues. Germline V gene lookup returns CDR1 KGHSH and CDR2 LQKENI. Trimming shortened V by 2 bases and J by 5 bases, and 13 bases separated the two germline ends. CDR3 sequence reads: CASSPRESSHNEQFF. CDR3 DNA sequence: TGTGCCAGCTCACCAAGGGAGTCCTCGCACAATGAGCAGTTCTTC. Full variable domain (missing parts from reference TRBV18 and TRBJ2-1): NAGVMQNPRHLVRRRGQEARLRCSPMKGHSHVYWYRQLPEEGLKFMVYLQKENIIDESGMPKERFSAEFPKEGPSILRIQQVVRGDSAAYFCASSPRESSHNEQFFGPGTRLTVL.

This clone has a handful of counts. The chain recombines TRBV5-1 with TRBJ2-7, with 13 bases fitting TRBD2. This CDR3 is built from 15 residues. Germline CDR1 is SGHRS and CDR2 is YFSETQ. Trimming cost V 5 bases and J 5 bases; bases outside gene matches: 7. The CDR3: CASRRTSGSIHEQYF. In DNA form, the CDR3 reads TGCGCCAGCAGGCGGACTAGCGGGAGTATCCACGAGCAGTACTTC.

The chain recombines TRBV7-8 with TRBJ2-7, with 10 bases lining up with TRBD2. The CDR3 consists of 15 residues. V dropped 5 bases and J dropped 5; count of bases not matched to a gene: 9. In germline, CDR1 is SGHVS, CDR2 FQNEAQ. For the CDR3, the DNA is TGTGCCAGCAGCCGAGCGGGAGGGCCCTCAGACGAGCAGTACTTC. Its protein product is CASSRAGGPSDEQYF.

The V gene is TRBV7-2, the J gene TRBJ1-5; 10 positions match TRBD1. After removal of 7 bases from V and 6 bases from J, the junction contained 6 bases not matched to a gene. This CDR3 spans 14 amino acids. Germline CDR1 and CDR2: SGHTA and FQGNSA. CDR3 nucleotides: TGTGCCAGCAATGACAGGGGGCGTATTCAGCCCCAGCATTTT. This encodes CASNDRGRIQPQHF.

V and J are TRBV10-3 and TRBJ1-1; 11 bases agree with TRBD1. Trimming removed 6 bases from V and 2 bases from J; junction bases left unmatched: 11. Germline CDR1 reads ENHRY; CDR2 reads SYGVKD. The CDR3 is 17 residues long. CDR3 sequence: CAIRQPGTGGSNTEAFF. The CDR3 nucleotides read TGTGCCATCAGGCAACCCGGGACAGGGGGTAGCAACACTGAAGCTTTCTTT.

This sequence joins TRBV25-1 and TRBJ2-2, with a possible D match to TRBD1 (6 bases). This CDR3 spans 15 amino acids. Trimming shortened V by 3 bases and J by 2 bases, and 10 bases separated the two germline ends. Germline V CDR1 and CDR2: MGHDK, SYGVNS. CDR3 amino acids: CASSEPRGNTGELFF. The CDR3 DNA sequence: TGTGCCAGCAGTGAGCCCAGGGGTAACACCGGGGAGCTGTTTTTT.

The genes are TRBV19 and TRBJ2-7, with no clear D. V was pared by 3 bases and J by 3 bases, with 6 bases between. CDR1 LNHDA and CDR2 SQIVND come from the germline V gene (reference sequence). This CDR3 has 12 residues. In nucleotides, the CDR3 is TGTGCCAGTAGTATTTCGGGCTACGAGCAGTACTTC. Its translation is CASSISGYEQYF.

The genes are TRBV4-1 and TRBJ2-7; no firm D call. Trimming pared 0 bases from V and 6 bases from J, leaving 9 bases between. The germline CDR1 and CDR2 sequences are MGHRA and YSYEKL. This CDR3 comprises 13 residues. The CDR3 sequence: CASSQELIVEQYF. The CDR3 coding sequence is TGCGCCAGCAGCCAAGAGCTCATAGTCGAGCAGTACTTC.

The chain joins TRBV27 to TRBJ1-1, with 9 bases that match TRBD1. In germline, CDR1 is MNHEY, CDR2 SMNVEV (reference sequence). This CDR3 spans 14 amino acids. After removal of 4 bases from V and 5 bases from J, the junction contained 5 bases not matched to a gene. CDR3 nucleotides: TGTGCCAGCAGTTCGGGACAGGGAAGTACTGAAGCTTTCTTT. This translates into CASSSGQGSTEAFF.

This clone was observed a handful of times. The same CDR3 can be traced to other DNA sequences in this sample. J is TRBJ2-7 and V is TRBV5-1, with 7 bases that match TRBD1. J was trimmed by 2 bases and V by 4 bases; bases with no gene match: 6. Germline lookup yields CDR1 SGHRS and CDR2 YFSETQ. This CDR3 contains 14 residues. The CDR3 sequence is CASSPDRVPYEQYF. CDR3 coding DNA: TGCGCCAGCAGCCCCGACAGGGTCCCCTACGAGCAGTACTTC.

The chain uses TRBV6-2 or TRBV6-3 and TRBJ2-3; 9 bases agree with TRBD2. The CDR3 spans 15 residues. Germline lookup yields CDR1 MNHEY and CDR2 SVGEGT. J gave up 2 bases and V 5 bases, and 5 bases lay outside the gene matches. The CDR3 region has the DNA TGTGCCAGCAGTAAAGCGGGAGGTTACACAGATACGCAGTATTTT. It translates to CASSKAGGYTDTQYF.

This clone came up a few times. V gene TRBV5-4 combines with J gene TRBJ2-7; D is possibly TRBD1 or TRBD2 (6 bases each). CDR1 is SGHNT, CDR2 YYREEE, per germline (reference sequence). This CDR3 has 14 residues. Trimming shortened V by 0 bases and J by 6 bases, and 13 bases separated the two germline ends. The DNA of the CDR3 is TGTGCCAGCAGCTTGGAAGGGGGGAAGCGCGAGCAGTACTTC. Amino acids: CASSLEGGKREQYF.

This chain connects TRBV28 to TRBJ2-3, with 7 positions matching TRBD1. V was clipped by 0 bases and J by 3 bases; unmatched bases: 3. This CDR3 is built from 15 residues. CDR1 is MDHEN, CDR2 SYDVKM, per germline. The DNA of the CDR3 is TGTGCCAGCAGTTTATGGGCAGGGGGAACAGATACGCAGTATTTT. It yields the protein CASSLWAGGTDTQYF.

This chain connects TRBV25-1 to TRBJ2-1, with D possibly matching TRBD2 (7 bases). V was shortened by 3 bases and J by 6 bases, with 15 bases between the two germline ends. This CDR3 comprises 15 residues. Germline lookup yields CDR1 MGHDK and CDR2 SYGVNS. CDR3 bases: TGTGCCAGCAGTGAGGGGGCGGGAGTCCGCAATGAGCAGTTCTTC. Translation: CASSEGAGVRNEQFF.

J is TRBJ2-7 and V is TRBV5-1, with D perhaps TRBD1 (5 bases). Germline values: CDR1 SGHRS, CDR2 YFSETQ. The ends were cut back, 4 bases at V and 7 bases at J, with 9 bases in the middle. The CDR3 spans 11 residues. The CDR3 here is CASSAPGEQYF. The CDR3 nucleotides read TGCGCCAGCAGCGCCCCAGGGGAGCAGTACTTC.

This chain connects TRBV6-2 or TRBV6-3 to TRBJ2-5; tentative D call: TRBD2 (6 bases). CDR3 size: 13 residues. Between the trimmed V and J ends, which lost 4 bases and 2 bases, there was a span of 8 bases. In germline, CDR1 is MNHEY, CDR2 SVGEGT. The CDR3 bases are TGTGCCAGCAGTTGGGCGGGACAAGAGACCCAGTACTTC. Encoded protein: CASSWAGQETQYF.

For this clone: The same CDR3 also results from other DNA sequences found in this sample. The rearrangement joins TRBV3-1 (or the pseudogene TRBV3-2) to TRBJ2-7; D is unresolved. Deletions cut 0 bases from V and 4 bases from J, with 4 bases between. Germline assignment: CDR1 LGHDT and CDR2 YNNKEL (reference sequence). This CDR3 region has 12 residues. The CDR3 region has the DNA TGTGCCAGCAGCCAAGAAATTTACGAGCAGTACTTC. Amino acid sequence: CASSQEIYEQYF.